Included here is one TCR beta chain sequence, with context. The antigen remains undetermined. The data originate from a study of cytotoxic CD8 clonotypes in ibrutinib-treated CLL. Study overall: Response samples were taken after a median roughly twelve months of treatment, range 6 to 36. Study-wide points: Higher circulating CD8+ T-cell counts strongly accompanied higher baseline clonality, above age-matched healthy donors. Public clonotypes, rarely seen, contracted or held steady on treatment.

Germline CDR1 is SGHVS and CDR2 is FQNEAQ. V shed 4 bases, J shed 8 bases, and the junction held 8 bases outside the gene matches. The CDR3 is 16 amino acids. Libraries were prepared by immunoSEQ multiplex PCR; TCRdb keeps only in-frame clonotypes and omits some of them. The sample lists about 35,000 clones; around 75% were seen once. The source of this sequence is a human donor with chronic lymphocytic leukemia. The specimen was PBMCs, collected at disease progression, from a patient treated with ibrutinib. This chain uses TRBV7-8 with TRBJ2-1, with 13 bases fitting TRBD2. The CDR3 loop reads CASSSLTSGGRYEQFF. The CDR3 bases are TGTGCCAGCAGCTCACTGACTAGCGGGGGGAGGTATGAGCAGTTCTTC.